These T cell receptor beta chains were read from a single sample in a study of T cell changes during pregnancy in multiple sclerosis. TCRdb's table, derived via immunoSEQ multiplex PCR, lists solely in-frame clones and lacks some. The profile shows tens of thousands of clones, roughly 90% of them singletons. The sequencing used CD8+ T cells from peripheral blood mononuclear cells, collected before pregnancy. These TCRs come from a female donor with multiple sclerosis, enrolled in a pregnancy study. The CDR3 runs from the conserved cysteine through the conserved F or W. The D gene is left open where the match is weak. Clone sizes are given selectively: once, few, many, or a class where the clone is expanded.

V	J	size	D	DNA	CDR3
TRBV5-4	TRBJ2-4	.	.	TGTGCCAGCAGCTCCAGGGGGGTAAACATTCAGTACTTC	CASSSRGVNIQYF
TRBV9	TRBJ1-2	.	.	TGTGCCAGCAGCCCTCAGGACAGCTATGGCTACACCTTC	CASSPQDSYGYTF
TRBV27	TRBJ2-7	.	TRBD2	TGTGCCAGCAGAACTAGCGGGGGCTTATACGAGCAGTACTTC	CASRTSGGLYEQYF
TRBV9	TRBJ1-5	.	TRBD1	TGTGCCAGCAGCGCTCCGGGACAGCTTATTCCTTGCAATCAGCCCCAGCATTTT	CASSAPGQLIPCNQPQHF
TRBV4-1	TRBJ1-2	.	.	TGCGCCAGCAGCCAAGACAGTGACTATGGCTACACCTTC	CASSQDSDYGYTF
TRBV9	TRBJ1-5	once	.	TGTGCCAGCAGCGCGGGAGCGAGTAATCAGCCCCAGCATTTT	CASSAGASNQPQHF
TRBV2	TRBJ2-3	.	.	TGTGCCAGCCCCAGCGGTAGCGCTAGCACAGATACGCAGTATTTT	CASPSGSASTDTQYF
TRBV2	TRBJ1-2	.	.	TGTGCCAGCATTTCCCCGACAGGACCTAACTATGGCTACACCTTC	CASISPTGPNYGYTF
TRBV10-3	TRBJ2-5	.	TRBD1	TGTGCCATCAGTGCCTTGGTGGACAGGGGAGGAGGAGAGACCCAGTACTTC	CAISALVDRGGGETQYF
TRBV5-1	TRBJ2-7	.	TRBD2	TGCGCCAGCAGCTCCCGACTAGCGGGAGGGCACGAGCAGTACTTC	CASSSRLAGGHEQYF
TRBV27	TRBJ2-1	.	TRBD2	TGTGCCAGCAGTTTACTTAGGCGGGAGATTGGGAATGAGCAGTTCTTC	CASSLLRREIGNEQFF
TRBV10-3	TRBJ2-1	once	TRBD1	TGTGCCATCAGTGAGATGGATCCGGGACAGCTAATCAATGAGCAGTTCTTC	CAISEMDPGQLINEQFF
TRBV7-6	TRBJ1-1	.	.	TGTGCCAGCAGCTTGGGGGGATTGAACACTGAAGCTTTCTTT	CASSLGGLNTEAFF
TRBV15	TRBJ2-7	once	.	TGTGCCACCAGCAGAGATAAGGGGATCGAGCAGTACTTC	CATSRDKGIEQYF
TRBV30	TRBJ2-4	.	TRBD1	TGTGCCTTAGGACAGGGCAAAAACATTCAGTACTTC	CALGQGKNIQYF
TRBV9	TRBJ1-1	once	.	TGTGCCAGCAACCTGGGGGGGAACACTGAAGCTTTCTTT	CASNLGGNTEAFF
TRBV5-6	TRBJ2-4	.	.	TGTGCCAGCAGCGCGTCGACAGGATCCCTAGCCAAAAACATTCAGTACTTC	CASSASTGSLAKNIQYF